This T cell receptor (beta chain) was recovered during a study of OX40 agonist ivuxolimab in advanced cancers. Using immunoSEQ multiplex PCR, the repertoire was profiled, and TCRdb retains in-frame clones only, with some absent. The sample contains about 48,000 clones, 85% of which appear only once. Cycle 7 day 1, cycle 4 day 1, and baseline were the timepoints at which blood was sampled. The germline CDR1 and CDR2 sequences are ENHRY and SYGVKD. The CDR3 consists of 13 residues. V was pared by 8 bases and J by 6 bases, with 16 bases between. The specimen was CD4+ or CD8+ T cells sorted from blood, collected in a trial of the OX40 agonist ivuxolimab. The chain has TRBV10-3 and TRBJ1-2; D possibly corresponds to TRBD1 (5 bases). This sequence originates from an adult with an advanced solid tumor such as melanoma, head and neck, liver or kidney cancer. This chain's CDR3 is CAIRLSTENGYTF. Here the CDR3 DNA reads TGTGCCATCCGGCTGTCGACAGAGAATGGCTACACCTTC.